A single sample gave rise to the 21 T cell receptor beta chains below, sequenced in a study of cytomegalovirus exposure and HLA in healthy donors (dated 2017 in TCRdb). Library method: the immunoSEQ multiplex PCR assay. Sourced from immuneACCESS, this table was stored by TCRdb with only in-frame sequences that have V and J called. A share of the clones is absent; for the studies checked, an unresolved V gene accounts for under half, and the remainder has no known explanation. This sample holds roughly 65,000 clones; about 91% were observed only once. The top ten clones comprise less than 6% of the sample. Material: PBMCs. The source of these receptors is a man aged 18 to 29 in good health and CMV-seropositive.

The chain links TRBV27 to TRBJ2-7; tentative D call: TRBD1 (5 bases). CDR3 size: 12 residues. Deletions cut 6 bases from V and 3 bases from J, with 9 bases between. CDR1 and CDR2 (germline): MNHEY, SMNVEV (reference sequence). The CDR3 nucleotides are TGTGCCAGCAGGGATCAGGGCTACGAGCAGTACTTC. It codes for CASRDQGYEQYF.

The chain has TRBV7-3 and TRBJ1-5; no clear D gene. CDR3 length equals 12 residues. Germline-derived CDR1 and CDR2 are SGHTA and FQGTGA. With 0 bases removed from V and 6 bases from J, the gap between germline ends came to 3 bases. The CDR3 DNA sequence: TGTGCCAGCAGCTTAACCGGTCAGCCCCAGCATTTT. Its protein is CASSLTGQPQHF.

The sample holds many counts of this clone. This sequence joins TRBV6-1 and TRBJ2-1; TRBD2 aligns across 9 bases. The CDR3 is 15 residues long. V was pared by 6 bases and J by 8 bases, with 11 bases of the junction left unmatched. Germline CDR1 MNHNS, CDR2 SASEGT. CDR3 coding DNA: TGTGCCAGCAGCTCTCTAGCGGGAAACAATGATGAGCAGTTCTTC. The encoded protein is CASSSLAGNNDEQFF.

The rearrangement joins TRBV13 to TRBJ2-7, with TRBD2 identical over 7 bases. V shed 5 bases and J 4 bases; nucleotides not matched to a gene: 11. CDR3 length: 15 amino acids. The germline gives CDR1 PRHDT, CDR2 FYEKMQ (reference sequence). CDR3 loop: CASSPPGERDYEQYF. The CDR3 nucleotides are TGTGCCAGCAGCCCCCCGGGGGAGCGGGATTACGAGCAGTACTTC.

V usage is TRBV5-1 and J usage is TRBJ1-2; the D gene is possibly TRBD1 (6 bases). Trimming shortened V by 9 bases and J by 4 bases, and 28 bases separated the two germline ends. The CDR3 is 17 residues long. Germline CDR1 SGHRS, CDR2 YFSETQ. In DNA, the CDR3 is TGCGCCACCACACGCGGACCCCCCCCAGGGGTTACCTATGGCTACACCTTC. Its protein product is CATTRGPPPGVTYGYTF.

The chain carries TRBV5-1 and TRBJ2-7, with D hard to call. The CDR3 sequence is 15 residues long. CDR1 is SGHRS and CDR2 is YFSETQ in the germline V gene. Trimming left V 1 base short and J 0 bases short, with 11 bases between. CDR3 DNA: TGCGCCAGCAGCTTGTCCGCGGTTAGCTCCTACGAGCAGTACTTC. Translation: CASSLSAVSSYEQYF.

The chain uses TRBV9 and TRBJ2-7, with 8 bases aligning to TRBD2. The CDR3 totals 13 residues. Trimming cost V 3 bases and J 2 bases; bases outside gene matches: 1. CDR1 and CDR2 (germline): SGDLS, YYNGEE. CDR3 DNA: TGTGCCAGCAGCGCTAGCGGGCCCTACGAGCAGTACTTC. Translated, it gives CASSASGPYEQYF. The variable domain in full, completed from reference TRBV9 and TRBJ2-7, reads DSGVTQTPKHLITATGQRVTLRCSPRSGDLSVYWYQQSLDQGLQFLIQYYNGEERAKGNILERFSAQQFPDLHSELNLSSLELGDSALYFCASSASGPYEQYFGPGTRLTVT.

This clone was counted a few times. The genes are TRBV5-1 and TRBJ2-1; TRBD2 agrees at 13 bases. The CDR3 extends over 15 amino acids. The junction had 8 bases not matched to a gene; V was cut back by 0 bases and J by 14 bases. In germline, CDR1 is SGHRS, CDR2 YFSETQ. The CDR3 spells CASSLVLAGGDGEFF. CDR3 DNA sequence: TGCGCCAGCAGCTTGGTACTAGCGGGAGGGGATGGTGAGTTCTTC.

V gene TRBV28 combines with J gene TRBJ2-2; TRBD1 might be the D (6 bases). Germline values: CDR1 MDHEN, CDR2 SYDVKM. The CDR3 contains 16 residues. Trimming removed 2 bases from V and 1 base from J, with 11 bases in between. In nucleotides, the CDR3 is TGTGCCAGCAGTTTAGGACAGATCCTGAACACCGGGGAGCTGTTTTTT. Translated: CASSLGQILNTGELFF.

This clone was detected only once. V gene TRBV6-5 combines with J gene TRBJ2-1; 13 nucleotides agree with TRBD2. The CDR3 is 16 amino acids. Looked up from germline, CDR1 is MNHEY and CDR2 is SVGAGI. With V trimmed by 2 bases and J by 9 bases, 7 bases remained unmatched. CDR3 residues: CASSYRGLAGVGEQFF. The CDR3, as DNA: TGTGCCAGCAGTTACCGAGGACTAGCGGGAGTGGGTGAGCAGTTCTTC.

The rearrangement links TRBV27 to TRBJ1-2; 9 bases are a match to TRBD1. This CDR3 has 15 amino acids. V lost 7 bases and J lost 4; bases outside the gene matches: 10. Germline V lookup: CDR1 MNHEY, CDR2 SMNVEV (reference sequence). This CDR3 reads CASNPTGGSGYGYTF. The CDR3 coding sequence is TGTGCCAGCAACCCTACAGGGGGCTCGGGCTATGGCTACACCTTC.

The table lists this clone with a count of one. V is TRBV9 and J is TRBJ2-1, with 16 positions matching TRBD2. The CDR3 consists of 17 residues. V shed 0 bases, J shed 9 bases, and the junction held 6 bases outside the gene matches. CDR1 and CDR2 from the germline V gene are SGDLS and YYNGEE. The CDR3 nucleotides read TGTGCCAGCAGCGTAGAGTTCGGGACTAGCGGGAGGGGTGAGCAGTTCTTC. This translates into CASSVEFGTSGRGEQFF. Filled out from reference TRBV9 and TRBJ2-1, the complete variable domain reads DSGVTQTPKHLITATGQRVTLRCSPRSGDLSVYWYQQSLDQGLQFLIQYYNGEERAKGNILERFSAQQFPDLHSELNLSSLELGDSALYFCASSVEFGTSGRGEQFFGPGTRLTVL.

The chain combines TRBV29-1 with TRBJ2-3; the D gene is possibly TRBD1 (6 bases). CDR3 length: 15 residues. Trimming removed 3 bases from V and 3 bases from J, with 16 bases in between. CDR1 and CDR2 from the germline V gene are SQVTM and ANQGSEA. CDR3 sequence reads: CSVDRGRGKTDTQYF. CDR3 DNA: TGCAGCGTTGATCGGGGCAGGGGAAAAACAGATACGCAGTATTTT.

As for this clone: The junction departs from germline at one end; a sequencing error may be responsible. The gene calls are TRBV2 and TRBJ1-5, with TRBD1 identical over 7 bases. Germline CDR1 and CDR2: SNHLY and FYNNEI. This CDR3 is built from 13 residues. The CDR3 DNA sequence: TGTGCCAGCAGTGAAGATCGAGGGGACAGTAAAATTTTT. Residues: CASSEDRGDSKIF.

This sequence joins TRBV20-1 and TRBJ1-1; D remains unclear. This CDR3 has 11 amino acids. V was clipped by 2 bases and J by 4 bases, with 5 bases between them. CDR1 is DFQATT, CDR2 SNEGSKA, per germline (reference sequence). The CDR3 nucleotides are TGCAGTGCTAGAAGCGGCACTGAAGCTTTCTTT. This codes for CSARSGTEAFF.

CDR3: CASSLLSGGSSYNEQFF. For the CDR3, the DNA is TGTGCCAGCAGTTTGCTTAGCGGGGGCAGCTCCTACAATGAGCAGTTCTTC. The genes are TRBV28 and TRBJ2-1, with TRBD2 matching 9 bases. The CDR3 length is 17 residues. CDR1 is MDHEN, CDR2 SYDVKM, per germline. J gave up 0 bases and V 3 bases, and 6 bases lay outside the gene matches.

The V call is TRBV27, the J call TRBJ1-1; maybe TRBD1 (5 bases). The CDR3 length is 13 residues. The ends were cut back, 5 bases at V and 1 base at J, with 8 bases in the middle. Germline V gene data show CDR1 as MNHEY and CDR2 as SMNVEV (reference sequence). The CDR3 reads CASSVGQNTEAFF. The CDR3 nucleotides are TGTGCCAGCAGTGTCGGACAGAACACTGAAGCTTTCTTT.

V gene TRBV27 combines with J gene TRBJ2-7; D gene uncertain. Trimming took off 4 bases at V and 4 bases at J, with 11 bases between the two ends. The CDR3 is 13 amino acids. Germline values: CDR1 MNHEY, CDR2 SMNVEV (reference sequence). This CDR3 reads CASSSFGGYEQYF. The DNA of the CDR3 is TGTGCCAGCAGTTCCTTTGGCGGATACGAGCAGTACTTC.

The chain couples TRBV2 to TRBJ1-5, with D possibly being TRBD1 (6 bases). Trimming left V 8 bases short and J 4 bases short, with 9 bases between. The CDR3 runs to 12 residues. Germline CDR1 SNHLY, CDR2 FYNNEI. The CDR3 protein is CASHTGNQPQHF. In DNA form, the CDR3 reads TGTGCCAGCCATACAGGGAATCAGCCCCAGCATTTT.

The CDR3 nucleotides are TGTGCCAGCAGTTACTCGTTGTATGAAAGGGGGCAGTTCTTC. Translating it yields CASSYSLYERGQFF. This rearrangement joins TRBV6-6 to TRBJ2-1, with D possibly being TRBD1 (5 bases). The CDR3 has 14 residues. Germline V gene data show CDR1 as MNHNY and CDR2 as SVGAGI (reference sequence). Trimming cost V 0 bases and J 12 bases, with 15 bases left between them.

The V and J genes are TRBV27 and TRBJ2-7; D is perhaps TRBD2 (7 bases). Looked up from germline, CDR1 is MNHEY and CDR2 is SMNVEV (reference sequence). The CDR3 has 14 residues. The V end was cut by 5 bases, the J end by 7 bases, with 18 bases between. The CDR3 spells CASSTGLRRGEQYF. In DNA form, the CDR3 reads TGTGCCAGCAGTACGGGACTACGCAGGGGAGAGCAGTACTTC.